The 2 T cell receptor beta chains below come from one sample, sequenced in a study of blood T cell repertoires in COVID-19. The method was immunoSEQ multiplex PCR; TCRdb's version includes in-frame clones alone and lacks a portion of them. Of over 600,000 clones in the sample, around 90% were seen once. Specimen: peripheral blood. The receptors were gathered from a young woman with acute or convalescent COVID-19.

The chain carries TRBV18 and TRBJ1-4, with a tentative D call TRBD1 (6 bases). V lost 3 bases, J lost 6 bases, and 14 bases lay in between. Germline assignment: CDR1 KGHSH and CDR2 LQKENI. The CDR3 spans 15 residues. CDR3 loop: CASSPETGSDEKLFF. The CDR3 coding sequence is TGTGCCAGCTCACCCGAAACAGGGTCCGATGAAAAACTGTTTTTT.

The chain uses TRBV2 and TRBJ1-4; a weak D match, TRBD1 (5 bases). V was trimmed by 8 bases and J by 6 bases, leaving 10 bases between them. The CDR3 is 12 amino acids. Germline lookup yields CDR1 SNHLY and CDR2 FYNNEI. The CDR3 loop is CASGALDEKLFF. The CDR3 DNA follows: TGTGCCAGCGGGGCGCTCGATGAAAAACTGTTTTTT.